This passage covers 7 T cell receptor beta chains from one sample sequenced in a study of shared clonotypes between healthy human individuals. Sequencing used immunoSEQ multiplex PCR; TCRdb keeps in-frame clones, though not all of them. This sample has under 600,000 clones, with about 80% found just once. The sequencing sample was made of PBMCs. These receptors were obtained from a middle-aged woman in good health. Some clones in this sample may be carry-over from other donors' samples.

The chain is built from TRBV21-1 and TRBJ2-7; the table assigns TRBD2, which was not confirmed against the DNA. TRBV21-1 is deemed a pseudogene. This CDR3 contains 15 residues. CDR3 DNA sequence: TGTGCCAGCAGCAAAGCTCCGACTAGCGGGGACGAGCAGTACTTC. Encoded protein: CASSKAPTSGDEQYF.

The chain carries TRBV7-3 and TRBJ2-2; D perhaps matches TRBD2 (5 bases). V was shortened by 4 bases and J by 7 bases, with 10 bases between the two germline ends. This CDR3 spans 13 amino acids. Germline assignment: CDR1 SGHTA and CDR2 FQGTGA. The CDR3 region has the DNA TGTGCCAGCAGCTCCATAGCGCTCGGGGAGCTGTTTTTT. Translating gives CASSSIALGELFF.

The CDR3 DNA follows: TGTGCCAGCAGCTTAAGACAGACCCAAGAGACCCAGTACTTC. Translating it yields CASSLRQTQETQYF. The rearrangement uses TRBV7-8 and TRBJ2-5, with a possible D match to TRBD1 (5 bases). Trimming took off 2 bases at V and 1 base at J, with 8 bases between the two ends. In germline, CDR1 is SGHVS, CDR2 FQNEAQ. There are 14 residues in the CDR3. The full variable domain, with the rest looked up from reference TRBV7-8 and TRBJ2-5, is GAGVSQSPRYKVAKRGQDVALRCDPISGHVSLFWYQQALGQGPEFLTYFQNEAQLDKSGLPSDRFFAERPEGSVSTLKIQRTQQEDSAVYLCASSLRQTQETQYFGPGTRLLVL.

This chain joins TRBV27 and TRBJ2-1; D gene ambiguous. Germline V gives CDR1 MNHEY, CDR2 SMNVEV (reference sequence). The CDR3 is 14 residues long. V lost 2 bases and J 6 bases, leaving 11 bases between the germline ends. CDR3 amino acids: CASSLGLTSNEQFF. CDR3 sequence (DNA): TGTGCCAGCAGTTTAGGCCTAACCAGCAATGAGCAGTTCTTC.

This clone was counted ten times or more. This rearrangement joins TRBV28 to TRBJ1-2; D remains ambiguous. CDR3 length equals 12 residues. Germline CDR1 reads MDHEN; CDR2 reads SYDVKM. V gave up 3 bases and J gave up 8 bases, with 10 bases separating them. The CDR3 here is CASSFGSRGYTF. The CDR3 bases are TGTGCCAGCAGTTTCGGGTCGCGGGGCTACACCTTC.

The chain combines TRBV11-2 with TRBJ1-3; D gene ambiguous. CDR1 and CDR2 from the germline V gene are SGHAT and FQNNGV. The CDR3 has 13 amino acids. V shed 5 bases and J shed 5 bases, with 10 bases lying between them. The CDR3 loop reads CASSLRDRNTIYF. The CDR3 nucleotides read TGTGCCAGCAGCCTCCGAGATCGAAACACCATATATTTT.

V and J are TRBV28 and TRBJ2-4, with 8 bases aligning to TRBD1. The CDR3 loop spans 13 amino acids. V was pared by 5 bases and J by 9 bases, with 6 bases of the junction left unmatched. Germline V CDR1 and CDR2: MDHEN, SYDVKM. The CDR3: CASSGQGRSIQYF. The CDR3 nucleotides read TGTGCCAGCAGTGGACAGGGTAGGAGCATTCAGTACTTC.